The 14 T cell receptor beta chains below were found in one sample sequenced in a study of blood T cell repertoires in COVID-19. The repertoire was sequenced with immunoSEQ multiplex PCR; TCRdb's copy has only in-frame clones and lacks some. This sample has more than 300,000 clones; over 70% occur once, and the top ten carry 1% to 1.5%. The sample comprised peripheral blood. The receptor source for this set is a woman between 50 and 59 years old with acute or convalescent COVID-19.

This clone was detected once. J is TRBJ1-5 and V is TRBV21-1; the table's D call TRBD1 went unverified against the DNA. TRBV21-1 is deemed a pseudogene. The length of the CDR3 is 19 residues. In DNA form, the CDR3 reads TGTGCCAGCATCCCAGAGGAGGGACAGGGACGGGCTAGCAATCAGCCCCAGCATTTT. Protein product: CASIPEEGQGRASNQPQHF.

The chain carries TRBV19 and TRBJ1-2; D gene unclear. Germline CDR1 is LNHDA and CDR2 is SQIVND (reference sequence). The CDR3 spans 14 residues. Trimming left V 10 bases short and J 1 base short, with 16 bases between. CDR3 loop: CATSGSGGNYGYTF. DNA for the CDR3: TGTGCCACCTCCGGGAGCGGAGGTAACTATGGCTACACCTTC.

This rearrangement joins TRBV7-2 to TRBJ1-3; TRBD1 is a possible D gene (5 bases). V shed 5 bases and J shed 3 bases, with 11 bases lying between them. The germline gives CDR1 SGHTA, CDR2 FQGNSA. The CDR3 runs to 14 residues. The CDR3, as DNA: TGTGCCAGCAGCGTGGGCCAGGGTGGAAACACCATATATTTT. Protein: CASSVGQGGNTIYF.

The chain combines TRBV9 with TRBJ2-7, with 10 bases lining up with TRBD2. The CDR3 sequence is 15 residues long. In germline, CDR1 is SGDLS, CDR2 YYNGEE. Trimming at V came to 4 bases and at J to 5 bases, leaving 9 bases not matched to a gene. In DNA form, the CDR3 reads TGTGCCAGCAGCCCTTCGGGGACTAGCGTACACGAGCAGTACTTC. This sequence encodes CASSPSGTSVHEQYF.

This clone has a single count. This chain connects TRBV6-5 to TRBJ2-1; 13 positions agree with TRBD2. V trimming: 6 bases; J trimming: 8 bases; junction bases outside the gene matches: 4. CDR1 and CDR2 from the germline V gene are MNHEY and SVGAGI. The CDR3 has 14 amino acids. CDR3 protein: CASRTSGGAHEQFF. The DNA of the CDR3 is TGTGCCAGCAGAACTAGCGGGGGGGCCCATGAGCAGTTCTTC.

The CDR3 sequence: CSVEGQGAQNYEQYF. The CDR3 DNA reads as TGCAGCGTTGAGGGACAGGGGGCGCAAAACTACGAGCAGTACTTC. The chain carries TRBV29-1 and TRBJ2-7; 12 nucleotides align to TRBD1. The CDR3 sequence is 15 residues long. Germline loops: CDR1 SQVTM, CDR2 ANQGSEA. Losses at the gene ends were 3 bases for V and 3 bases for J; bases not matched to a gene: 6.

This sequence joins TRBV29-1 and TRBJ1-1, with a possible D match to TRBD1 (5 bases). V was pared by 7 bases and J by 5 bases, with 17 bases between. This CDR3 region has 13 residues. Germline V lookup: CDR1 SQVTM, CDR2 ANQGSEA. The CDR3 loop is CSARLVGETEAFF. CDR3 bases: TGCAGCGCTAGACTAGTAGGGGAAACTGAAGCTTTCTTT.

This clone was picked up one time. The chain combines TRBV5-1 with TRBJ1-1, with 9 nucleotides matching TRBD1. The CDR3 is 15 residues long. V trimming: 4 bases; J trimming: 2 bases; junction bases outside the gene matches: 6. Looked up from germline, CDR1 is SGHRS and CDR2 is YFSETQ. The CDR3: CASSPSGQGNTEAFF. The CDR3 DNA reads TGCGCCAGCAGCCCCTCGGGACAGGGAAACACTGAAGCTTTCTTT.

In its sample, this clone was seen once. The CDR3: CASTRVYSNQPQHF. DNA of the CDR3: TGTGCCAGTACCAGGGTTTATAGCAATCAGCCCCAGCATTTT. V and J are TRBV19 and TRBJ1-5; TRBD1 is a possible D gene (5 bases). V gave up 7 bases and J gave up 0 bases, with 10 bases separating them. Germline CDR1 is LNHDA and CDR2 is SQIVND (reference sequence). This CDR3 spans 14 amino acids.

The chain has TRBV27 and TRBJ1-6; D is undetermined. V lost 0 bases, J lost 7 bases, and 10 bases lay in between. The germline V gene encodes CDR1 MNHEY and CDR2 SMNVEV (reference sequence). CDR3 size: 15 residues. CDR3: CASSLSRVGNSPLHF. The CDR3, as DNA: TGTGCCAGCAGTTTATCCCGGGTCGGAAATTCACCCCTCCACTTT.

The V and J genes are TRBV7-8 and TRBJ2-3; a possible D gene is TRBD2 (6 bases). The CDR3 sequence is 16 residues long. Between the trimmed V and J ends, which lost 5 bases and 4 bases, there was a span of 19 bases. Germline V gene lookup returns CDR1 SGHVS and CDR2 FQNEAQ. The CDR3 DNA reads TGTGCCAGCAGCCCCGAGGTGCGGGAAGTACCAGATACGCAGTATTTT. It translates to CASSPEVREVPDTQYF.

J is TRBJ1-5 and V is TRBV6-2 or TRBV6-3, with D perhaps TRBD1 (5 bases). Germline loops: CDR1 MNHEY, CDR2 SVGEGT. This CDR3 comprises 17 residues. Trimming pared 2 bases from V and 1 base from J, leaving 15 bases between. DNA of the CDR3: TGTGCCAGCAGTTACCGGGAGGGGCTTGGGAGCAATCAGCCCCAGCATTTT. Translating it yields CASSYREGLGSNQPQHF.

The genes are TRBV18 and TRBJ1-1, with TRBD1 identical over 10 bases. The CDR3 spans 17 residues. Germline CDR1 KGHSH, CDR2 LQKENI. V lost 3 bases and J lost 1; bases outside the gene matches: 8. Here the CDR3 reads CASSPSSTGGGNTEAFF. In DNA, the CDR3 is TGTGCCAGCTCACCGTCCTCGACAGGGGGCGGGAACACTGAAGCTTTCTTT.

V is TRBV18 and J is TRBJ2-7; 15 nucleotides match TRBD2. V lost 3 bases and J lost 5; bases outside the gene matches: 2. The CDR3 covers 15 residues. Germline-derived CDR1 and CDR2 are KGHSH and LQKENI. DNA of the CDR3: TGTGCCAGCTCACCGGGGACTAGCGGGAGGCACGAGCAGTACTTC. Amino acids: CASSPGTSGRHEQYF.